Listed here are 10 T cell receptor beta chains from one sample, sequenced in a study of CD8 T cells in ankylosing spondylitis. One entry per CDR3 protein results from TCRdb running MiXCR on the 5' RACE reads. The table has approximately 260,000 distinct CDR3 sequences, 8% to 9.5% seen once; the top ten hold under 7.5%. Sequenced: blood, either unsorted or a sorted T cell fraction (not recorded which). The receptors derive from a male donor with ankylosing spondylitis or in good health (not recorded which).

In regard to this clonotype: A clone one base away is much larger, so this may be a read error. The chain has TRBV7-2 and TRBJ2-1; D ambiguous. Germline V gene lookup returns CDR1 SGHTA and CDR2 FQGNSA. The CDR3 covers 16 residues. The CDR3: CASSLVPVSSFNEQFF. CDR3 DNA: TGTGCCAGCAGCTTAGTTCCAGTCAGCTCCTTCAATGAGCAGTTCTTC.

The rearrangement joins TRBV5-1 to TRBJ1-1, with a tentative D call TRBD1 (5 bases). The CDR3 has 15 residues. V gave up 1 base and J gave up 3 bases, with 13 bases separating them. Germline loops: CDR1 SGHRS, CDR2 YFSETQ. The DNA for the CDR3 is TGCGCCAGCAGCTTGTACCGGGGCTCCGACACTGAAGCTTTCTTT. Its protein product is CASSLYRGSDTEAFF.

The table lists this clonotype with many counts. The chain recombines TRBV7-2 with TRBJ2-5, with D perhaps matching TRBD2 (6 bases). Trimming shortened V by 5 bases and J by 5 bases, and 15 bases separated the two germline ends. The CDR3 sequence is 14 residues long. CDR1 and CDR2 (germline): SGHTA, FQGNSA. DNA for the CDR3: TGTGCCAGCAGCGCGGGGATTCTTGGGGAGACCCAGTACTTC. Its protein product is CASSAGILGETQYF.

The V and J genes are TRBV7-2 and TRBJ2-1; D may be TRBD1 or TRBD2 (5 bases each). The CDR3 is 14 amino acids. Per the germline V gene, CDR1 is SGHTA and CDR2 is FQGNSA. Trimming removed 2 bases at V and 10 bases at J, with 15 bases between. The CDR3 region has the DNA TGTGCCAGCAGCTTATTGGGACGTCGGCGCGAGCAGTTCTTC. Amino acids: CASSLLGRRREQFF.

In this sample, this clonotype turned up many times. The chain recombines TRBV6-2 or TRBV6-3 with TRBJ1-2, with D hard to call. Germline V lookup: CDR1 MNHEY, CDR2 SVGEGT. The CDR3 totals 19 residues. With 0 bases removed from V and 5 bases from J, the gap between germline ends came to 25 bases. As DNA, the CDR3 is TGTGCCAGCAGTTACTCTGTCCAGACCGTAGACCCAGAAAATTATGGCTACACCTTC. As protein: CASSYSVQTVDPENYGYTF.

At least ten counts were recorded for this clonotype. The DNA of the CDR3 is TGTGCCAGCAGTTACTTCTGGGGGGCGCGTGGCTACACCTTC. Translated: CASSYFWGARGYTF. The rearrangement uses TRBV6-2 or TRBV6-3 and TRBJ1-2; a weak D match, TRBD1 (6 bases). There are 14 residues in the CDR3. The germline V gene has CDR1 MNHEY and CDR2 SVGEGT. V lost 1 base, J lost 7 bases, and 13 bases lay in between.

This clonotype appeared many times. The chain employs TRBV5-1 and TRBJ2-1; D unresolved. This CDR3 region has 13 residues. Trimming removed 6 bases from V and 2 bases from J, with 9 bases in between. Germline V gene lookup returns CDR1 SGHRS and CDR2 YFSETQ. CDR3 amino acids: CASKQRTYNEQFF. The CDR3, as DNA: TGCGCCAGCAAACAGAGAACCTACAATGAGCAGTTCTTC. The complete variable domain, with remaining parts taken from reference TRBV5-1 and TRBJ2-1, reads KAGVTQTPRYLIKTRGQQVTLSCSPISGHRSVSWYQQTPGQGLQFLFEYFSETQRNKGNFPGRFSGRQFSNSRSEMNVSTLELGDSALYLCASKQRTYNEQFFGPGTRLTVL.

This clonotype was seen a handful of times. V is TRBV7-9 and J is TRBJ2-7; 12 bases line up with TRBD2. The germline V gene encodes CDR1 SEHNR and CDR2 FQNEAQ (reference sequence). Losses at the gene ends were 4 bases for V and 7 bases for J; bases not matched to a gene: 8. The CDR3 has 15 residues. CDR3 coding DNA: TGTGCCAGCAGCTCGCTAGCGGGAGGGATAGGAGAGCAGTACTTC. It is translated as CASSSLAGGIGEQYF.

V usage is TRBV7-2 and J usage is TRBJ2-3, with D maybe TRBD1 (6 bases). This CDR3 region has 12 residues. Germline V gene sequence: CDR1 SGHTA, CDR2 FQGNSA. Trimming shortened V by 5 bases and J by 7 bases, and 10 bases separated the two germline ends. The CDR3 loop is CASSRDRYTQYF. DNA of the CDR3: TGTGCCAGCAGCCGAGACAGGTATACGCAGTATTTT. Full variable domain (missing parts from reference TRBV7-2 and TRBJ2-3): GAGVSQSPSNKVTEKGKDVELRCDPISGHTALYWYRQSLGQGLEFLIYFQGNSAPDKSGLPSDRFSAERTGGSVSTLTIQRTQQEDSAVYLCASSRDRYTQYFGPGTRLTVL.

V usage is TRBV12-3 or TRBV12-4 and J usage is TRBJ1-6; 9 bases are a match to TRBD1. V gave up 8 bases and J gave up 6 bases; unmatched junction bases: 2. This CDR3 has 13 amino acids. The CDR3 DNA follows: TGTGCCAGCTCGACAGGGGGTAATTCACCCCTCCACTTT. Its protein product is CASSTGGNSPLHF.